These 5 T cell receptor beta chains originate from one sample sequenced in a study of identical twins (dated by TCRdb to between 2015 and 2016). The library was obtained by 5' RACE. Sequencing instrument: Illumina HiSeq 2000. Using fastp at Q25 and MiXCR, TCRdb reprocessed the public reads and kept productive beta chains. Entries that share a CDR3 protein sequence are merged under the most common genes and DNA. This sample lists 200,000 to 250,000 distinct CDR3 sequences; approximately 8.3% were detected once. The ten largest make up less than 2.5% of the sample. These records were also assigned to another study, of yellow fever vaccine responses in identical twins.

Sequencing was performed on memory (CD45RO+) T cells sorted from blood. In light of the paper, this sample's cell subset or site label describes: CD45RO+ enriched T cells. The receptors were sampled from a woman younger than 30 in good health.

A remark on this clonotype: One base away lies a much larger clone, so this may be a sequencing read error. Lacking the conserved final phenylalanine or tryptophan, this CDR3 likely reflects a read error. V is TRBV5-1 and J is TRBJ1-1; perhaps TRBD1 as D (6 bases). CDR1 is SGHRS, CDR2 YFSETQ, per germline. CDR3 size: 14 residues. V gave up 1 base and J gave up 3 bases, with 10 bases separating them. The CDR3 loop is CASSLRGGDTEAFY. As DNA, the CDR3 is TGCGCCAGCAGCTTGCGAGGGGGGGACACTGAAGCTTTCTAT.

This clonotype was counted ten times or more. J is TRBJ2-3 and V is TRBV7-2; 10 bases map to TRBD2. The J segment lost 3 bases and the V segment lost 5 bases, leaving 11 bases of the junction unmatched. The CDR3 is 17 residues long. Germline loops: CDR1 SGHTA, CDR2 FQGNSA. The CDR3, as DNA: TGTGCCAGCAGCCCTCCCGGCCTAGCGGGAGTAACAGATACGCAGTATTTT. Protein product: CASSPPGLAGVTDTQYF.

This clonotype appeared a few times. V and J are TRBV10-3 and TRBJ2-3, with D unclear. Trimming shortened V by 10 bases and J by 2 bases, and 19 bases separated the two germline ends. The germline CDR1 and CDR2 sequences are ENHRY and SYGVKD. The length of the CDR3 is 15 residues. CDR3 region: CATHPAGGFTDTQYF. CDR3 DNA: TGTGCCACCCACCCCGCAGGCGGCTTCACAGATACGCAGTATTTT.

The genes are TRBV6-1 and TRBJ2-7; 8 bases are a match to TRBD1. Germline loops: CDR1 MNHNS, CDR2 SASEGT. V shed 8 bases, J shed 6 bases, and the junction held 9 bases outside the gene matches. This CDR3 comprises 13 residues. This chain's CDR3 is CASRDRRQGEQYF. DNA of the CDR3: TGTGCCAGCCGGGACAGGCGGCAAGGCGAGCAGTACTTC.

In this sample, this clonotype turned up many times. The chain has TRBV10-3 and TRBJ2-5; D perhaps matches TRBD1 (5 bases). The CDR3 has 14 amino acids. The germline CDR1 and CDR2 sequences are ENHRY and SYGVKD. V lost 6 bases to trimming and J lost 4 bases, with 15 bases between them. This chain's CDR3 is CAIRDTKEGETQYF. The CDR3 DNA sequence: TGTGCCATCAGGGACACCAAGGAAGGAGAGACCCAGTACTTC.